The clone carrying this T cell receptor beta chain appeared once. Its target is unknown. At one boundary the junction diverges from the germline segment, which might be a read error. TCRdb's copy holds only in-frame clones and misses some; the assay was immunoSEQ multiplex PCR. This sample has 150,000 to 200,000 clones, with about 90% found just once. The sample belongs to a study of cytomegalovirus exposure and HLA in healthy donors. Background on the study: According to later analysis, the same platform produced the approximately 130 validation and several hundred first-cohort repertoires. Study-level points and caveats: TCR beta chains numbering some 160 were designated cytomegalovirus-associated.

The CDR3 runs 16 residues. Per germline, CDR1 SNHLY and CDR2 FYNNEI. The chain carries TRBV2 and TRBJ1-6; the D is unclear. Input material: PBMCs. The receptor was isolated from a woman under 40 in good health and CMV-seronegative. The CDR3 reads CASSEDGSSYNSPLHF. The DNA for the CDR3 is TGTGCCAGCAGCGAAGACGGTAGCTCCTATAATTCACCCCTCCACTTT.